One and the same sample provided the 10 T cell receptor beta chains below, sequenced in a study of vaccination effects on CD4 cells after COVID-19. Culturing for more than eight days preceded CD4+ T cell isolation. Some clones are missing from TCRdb's copy, which holds only in-frame ones; the method was immunoSEQ multiplex PCR. This table holds tens of thousands of clones, about 70% found once. For these receptors, no antigen is known. The source material was CD4+ T cells from PBMCs cultured without peptide, sampled before COVID-19 vaccination. The receptors shown here come from a human donor who received a COVID-19 vaccine.

The chain joins TRBV18 to TRBJ2-7, with D perhaps TRBD2 (5 bases). The length of the CDR3 is 16 residues. Germline loops: CDR1 KGHSH, CDR2 LQKENI. V lost 6 bases, J lost 0 bases, and 18 bases lay in between. CDR3 DNA sequence: TGTGCCAGCTCCCACACCGTAGGACTGAGCTCCTACGAGCAGTACTTC. Protein: CASSHTVGLSSYEQYF.

The rearrangement links TRBV6-2 or TRBV6-3 to TRBJ2-1; no clear D. The ends were cut back, 4 bases at V and 10 bases at J, with 11 bases in the middle. From germline, CDR1 is MNHEY and CDR2 SVGEGT. The CDR3 is 12 amino acids. CDR3 sequence: CASSLAGREQFF. The CDR3 DNA reads TGTGCCAGCAGTTTGGCCGGTCGGGAGCAGTTCTTC.

This chain uses TRBV6-6 with TRBJ2-2; D perhaps matches TRBD1 (6 bases). The CDR3 spans 15 residues. Germline assignment: CDR1 MNHNY and CDR2 SVGAGI (reference sequence). The germline V and J ends were trimmed by 5 bases and 4 bases, with 14 bases remaining between them. CDR3 nucleotide sequence: TGTGCCAGCAGTCCGACTGTACAGGGCACCGGGGAGCTGTTTTTT. It encodes CASSPTVQGTGELFF.

In DNA form, the CDR3 reads TGCAGCGTTGAGGTAAACTCTGGAAACACCATATATTTT. It specifies CSVEVNSGNTIYF. V is TRBV29-1 and J is TRBJ1-3; D uncertain. The CDR3 consists of 13 residues. Germline-derived CDR1 and CDR2 are SQVTM and ANQGSEA. Trimming cost V 3 bases and J 0 bases, with 6 bases left between them.

This clone was seen more than once but under ten times. The rearrangement uses TRBV5-1 and TRBJ1-6; 7 bases match TRBD1. V lost 6 bases and J lost 7; bases outside the gene matches: 7. CDR1 SGHRS and CDR2 YFSETQ come from the germline V gene. The length of the CDR3 is 14 residues. The CDR3 coding sequence is TGCGCCAGCAATTCCGGGACAGACAATTCACCCCTCCACTTT. Amino acids: CASNSGTDNSPLHF.

The rearrangement links TRBV19 to TRBJ1-2; perhaps TRBD1 as D (6 bases). The CDR3 consists of 15 residues. Per the germline V gene, CDR1 is LNHDA and CDR2 is SQIVND (reference sequence). With 9 bases removed from V and 4 bases from J, the gap between germline ends came to 21 bases. The CDR3 is CASQWGQGLGYGYTF. The CDR3 DNA reads as TGTGCCAGCCAGTGGGGGCAGGGATTGGGCTATGGCTACACCTTC.

The gene calls are TRBV5-1 and TRBJ2-3, with TRBD2 matching over 13 bases. Germline lookup yields CDR1 SGHRS and CDR2 YFSETQ. CDR3 length equals 15 residues. J was trimmed by 5 bases and V by 2 bases; bases with no gene match: 2. This CDR3 reads CASSFGLAGEDTQYF. CDR3 sequence (DNA): TGCGCCAGCAGCTTTGGACTAGCGGGGGAAGATACGCAGTATTTT.

This sequence joins TRBV29-1 and TRBJ1-1, with a possible D match to TRBD1 (5 bases). The CDR3 has 13 amino acids. The germline V gene has CDR1 SQVTM and CDR2 ANQGSEA. Deletions cut 4 bases from V and 1 base from J, with 10 bases between. As DNA, the CDR3 is TGCAGCGTTGCGGGGCGGGCGAACACTGAAGCTTTCTTT. Amino acids: CSVAGRANTEAFF.

The chain joins TRBV5-4 to TRBJ2-2; possible D gene TRBD1, 6 bases. Germline CDR1 reads SGHNT; CDR2 reads YYREEE (reference sequence). The CDR3 totals 15 residues. V gave up 4 bases and J gave up 6 bases, with 16 bases separating them. Here the CDR3 reads CASSLPGDRAGELFF. The DNA for the CDR3 is TGTGCCAGCAGCCTACCAGGGGATCGGGCCGGGGAGCTGTTTTTT.

This clone was counted only a few times. The chain is built from TRBV19 and TRBJ2-5; D is perhaps TRBD2 (6 bases). This CDR3 has 14 amino acids. Germline CDR1 LNHDA, CDR2 SQIVND (reference sequence). The V and J ends lost 2 bases and 4 bases respectively, with 11 bases between them. CDR3: CASSIRRDGETQYF. The CDR3 DNA reads as TGTGCCAGTAGTATACGGAGGGACGGAGAGACCCAGTACTTC.